This T cell receptor beta chain was recovered during a study of blood T cell repertoires in COVID-19. TCRdb's table, derived via immunoSEQ multiplex PCR, lists solely in-frame clones and lacks some. The sample records some 250,000 clones, around 86% being singletons. Trimming at V came to 7 bases and at J to 2 bases, leaving 5 bases not matched to a gene. The CDR3 sequence is 13 residues long. Germline CDR1 is LGHNT and CDR2 is FRNRAP. The TCR was taken from an elderly man with acute or convalescent COVID-19. The V call is TRBV12-5, the J call TRBJ2-7; TRBD1 matches 7 bases. The sample comprised peripheral blood. The CDR3: CASAGQPPYEQYF. The CDR3 nucleotides read TGTGCTAGTGCGGGACAGCCACCCTACGAGCAGTACTTC. The full variable domain, rest sourced from reference TRBV12-5 and TRBJ2-7, is DARVTQTPRHKVTEMGQEVTMRCQPILGHNTVFWYRQTMMQGLELLAYFRNRAPLDDSGMPKDRFSAEMPDATLATLKIQPSEPRDSAVYFCASAGQPPYEQYFGPGTRLTVT.